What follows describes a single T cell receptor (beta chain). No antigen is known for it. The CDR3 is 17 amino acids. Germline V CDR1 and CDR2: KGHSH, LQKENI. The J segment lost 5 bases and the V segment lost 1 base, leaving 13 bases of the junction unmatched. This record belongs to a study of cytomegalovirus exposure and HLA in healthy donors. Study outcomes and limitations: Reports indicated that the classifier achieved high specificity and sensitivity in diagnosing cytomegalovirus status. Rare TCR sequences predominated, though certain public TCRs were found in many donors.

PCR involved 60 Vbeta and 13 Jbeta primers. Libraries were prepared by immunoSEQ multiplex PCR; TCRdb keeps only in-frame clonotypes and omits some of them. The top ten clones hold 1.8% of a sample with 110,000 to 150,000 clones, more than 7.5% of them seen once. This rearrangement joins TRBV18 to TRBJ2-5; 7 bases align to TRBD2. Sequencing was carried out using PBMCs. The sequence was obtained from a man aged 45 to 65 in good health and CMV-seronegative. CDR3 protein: CASSPLNSNLGGETQYF. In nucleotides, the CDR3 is TGTGCCAGCTCACCACTGAATAGTAACCTCGGGGGGGAGACCCAGTACTTC.